This T cell receptor (beta chain) originates from a study of CD8+ T cells in alopecia areata. Treatment described: oral pan-JAK inhibitor, 5-10 mg twice daily. This clone was recorded a few times. What it binds is not known. cDNA serving as the sequencing template came from extracted, reverse transcribed RNA. The repertoire was sequenced with immunoSEQ multiplex PCR; TCRdb's copy has only in-frame clones and lacks some. Of about 210,000 clones listed, approximately 47% are singletons. Trimming left V 1 base short and J 2 bases short, with 6 bases between. The CDR3 totals 13 residues. Germline V gene lookup returns CDR1 SGHTA and CDR2 FQGTGA. General study findings and limits: TCRs were shared less clearly across patients than in mice, possibly for HLA-related reasons.

Sequencing used CD4+ T cells sorted from blood, obtained around week 36, from a patient treated with tofacitinib. The sequence was obtained from a human donor with alopecia areata. The rearrangement uses TRBV7-3 and TRBJ2-7, with D unclear. The chain's CDR3 is CASSLNPAYEQYF. As DNA, the CDR3 is TGTGCCAGCAGCTTAAACCCCGCCTACGAGCAGTACTTC.